This T cell receptor (beta chain) was sequenced in a study of blood T cell repertoires in COVID-19. Study overall: T cells, B-cell-depleted T cells, or PBMCs supplied cDNA or gDNA.

Per the original data handling: Reference gene primer amplification gave nucleated cell count estimates. Profiling relied on immunoSEQ multiplex PCR, and the TCRdb table lists in-frame clones only, not all of them. V, J and clone size are taken as reported in that table, and D and trimming were inferred from the DNA itself. The data show almost 35,000 clones, over 90% seen once. This clone has only one observation. The CDR3 loop spans 15 amino acids. The V gene's germline CDR1 is SGDLS and CDR2 YYNGEE. Germline trimming cut 2 bases from V and 6 bases from J; bases unmatched to any gene: 6. This rearrangement joins TRBV9 to TRBJ2-3; TRBD2 aligns across 10 bases. The source of this sequence is a man aged 60 to 75 with active or convalescent COVID-19. The sequenced sample consisted of peripheral blood. The CDR3 loop is CASSVTSGVRDTQYF. CDR3 in DNA: TGTGCCAGCAGCGTTACTAGCGGGGTCCGTGATACGCAGTATTTT. Full variable domain (rest looked up from reference TRBV9 and TRBJ2-3): DSGVTQTPKHLITATGQRVTLRCSPRSGDLSVYWYQQSLDQGLQFLIQYYNGEERAKGNILERFSAQQFPDLHSELNLSSLELGDSALYFCASSVTSGVRDTQYFGPGTRLTVL.